A single sample gave rise to the 19 T cell receptor beta chains below, sequenced in a study of OX40 agonist ivuxolimab in advanced cancers. The data were produced by immunoSEQ multiplex PCR, yet TCRdb's version contains in-frame clones alone and is incomplete. The sample yields tens of thousands of clones, 70% to 90% seen once. The sequencing used CD4+ or CD8+ T cells sorted from blood, collected in a trial of the OX40 agonist ivuxolimab. Receptors were obtained from an adult with an advanced solid tumor such as melanoma, head and neck, liver or kidney cancer.

The V call is TRBV5-5, the J call TRBJ1-5, with D perhaps TRBD1 (5 bases). Trimming left V 2 bases short and J 2 bases short, with 8 bases between. CDR1 and CDR2 from the germline V gene are SGHKS and YYEKEE (reference sequence). The CDR3 is 14 amino acids. The CDR3 sequence is CASSFLQGNQPQHF. The CDR3, as DNA: TGTGCCAGCAGCTTTCTACAGGGCAATCAGCCCCAGCATTTT.

This chain joins TRBV5-6 and TRBJ2-7; 10 bases map to TRBD2. The CDR3 covers 17 residues. Germline CDR1 reads SGHDT; CDR2 reads YYEEEE. V was pared by 2 bases and J by 4 bases, with 12 bases of the junction left unmatched. The CDR3 DNA sequence: TGTGCCAGCAGCTTCCTCGCCAGCGGGGGGGCCGGGTACGAGCAGTACTTC. This encodes CASSFLASGGAGYEQYF.

The chain couples TRBV7-8 to TRBJ1-2, with D perhaps matching TRBD1 (5 bases). The V end was cut by 2 bases, the J end by 4 bases, with 14 bases between. Germline V gene sequence: CDR1 SGHVS, CDR2 FQNEAQ. The CDR3 covers 15 residues. The CDR3 sequence: CASSLQSGLGYGYTF. In nucleotides, the CDR3 is TGTGCCAGCAGCTTACAATCAGGGTTGGGCTATGGCTACACCTTC.

This chain joins TRBV6-6 and TRBJ1-4; 8 bases agree with TRBD1. Per the germline V gene, CDR1 is MNHNY and CDR2 is SVGAGI (reference sequence). Trimming cost V 5 bases and J 8 bases; bases outside gene matches: 10. This CDR3 is 15 amino acids long. CDR3 nucleotide sequence: TGTGCCAGCAGTACCCGACAGGGGATAGGGGAAAAACTGTTTTTT. Amino acid sequence: CASSTRQGIGEKLFF.

The CDR3 protein is CASSPQVPSRATGSYNEQFF. The CDR3 nucleotides read TGCGCCAGCAGCCCGCAAGTACCTTCCCGGGCCACAGGTTCCTACAATGAGCAGTTCTTC. The chain recombines TRBV4-3 with TRBJ2-1; possible D gene TRBD1, 5 bases. Trimming took off 4 bases at V and 1 base at J, with 26 bases between the two ends. The CDR3 contains 20 residues. Germline V gives CDR1 LGHNA, CDR2 YSLEER.

CDR3 protein: CASSLAGTLETQYF. CDR3 coding DNA: TGCGCCAGCAGCTTGGCCGGGACGCTAGAGACCCAGTACTTC. The genes are TRBV5-1 and TRBJ2-5; D assignment may be TRBD1 or TRBD2 (5 bases each). Trimming left V 0 bases short and J 4 bases short, with 10 bases between. Germline V gene sequence: CDR1 SGHRS, CDR2 YFSETQ. This CDR3 spans 14 amino acids. The variable domain in full, completed from reference TRBV5-1 and TRBJ2-5, reads KAGVTQTPRYLIKTRGQQVTLSCSPISGHRSVSWYQQTPGQGLQFLFEYFSETQRNKGNFPGRFSGRQFSNSRSEMNVSTLELGDSALYLCASSLAGTLETQYFGPGTRLLVL.

V is TRBV6-5 and J is TRBJ2-7; D is possibly TRBD2 (7 bases). CDR3 length equals 11 residues. V dropped 5 bases and J dropped 12 bases, with 14 bases sitting between them. Germline-derived CDR1 and CDR2 are MNHEY and SVGAGI. CDR3 coding DNA: TGTGCCAGCAGTACAGGGACTATTTGGTACTTC. Amino acid sequence: CASSTGTIWYF.

V and J are TRBV7-3 and TRBJ2-1; 7 bases map to TRBD1. The CDR3 has 15 residues. Germline CDR1 reads SGHTA; CDR2 reads FQGTGA. V shed 2 bases and J 3 bases; nucleotides not matched to a gene: 4. The CDR3 loop is CASSLWAGGYNEQFF. CDR3 coding DNA: TGTGCCAGCAGCTTATGGGCAGGGGGCTACAATGAGCAGTTCTTC. Combining the CDR3 with reference TRBV7-3 and TRBJ2-1 gives the whole variable domain GAGVSQTPSNKVTEKGKYVELRCDPISGHTALYWYRQSLGQGPEFLIYFQGTGAADDSGLPNDRFFAVRPEGSVSTLKIQRTERGDSAVYLCASSLWAGGYNEQFFGPGTRLTVL.

Worth noting for this clone: A junction boundary mismatches the germline segment, possibly from a read error. This chain links TRBV5-4 with TRBJ2-3; tentative D call: TRBD1 (6 bases). Germline V gene lookup returns CDR1 SGHNT and CDR2 YYREEE (reference sequence). The CDR3 totals 13 residues. The CDR3 region has the DNA TGCGCCAGCAGCCCAAGTAGGGGGGATACGCAGTATTTT. Its protein is CASSPSRGDTQYF.

This chain uses TRBV27 with TRBJ2-1; D gene uncertain. V shed 0 bases and J shed 6 bases, with 9 bases lying between them. This CDR3 region has 14 residues. From germline, CDR1 is MNHEY and CDR2 SMNVEV (reference sequence). DNA of the CDR3: TGTGCCAGCAGTTTATCAGGGTCCGGCAATGAGCAGTTCTTC. Amino acids: CASSLSGSGNEQFF.

The J gene is TRBJ2-5, the V gene TRBV2, with D perhaps matching TRBD1 or TRBD2 (6 bases each). This CDR3 spans 15 amino acids. Between the trimmed V and J ends, which lost 7 bases and 4 bases, there was a span of 19 bases. In germline, CDR1 is SNHLY, CDR2 FYNNEI. DNA for the CDR3: TGTGCCAGCACCCTCCGGGGGACAATCGGAGAGACCCAGTACTTC. Protein product: CASTLRGTIGETQYF.

CDR3 amino acids: CASAGTVNTGELFF. In DNA form, the CDR3 reads TGTGCCAGTGCCGGGACAGTGAACACCGGGGAGCTGTTTTTT. The chain has TRBV6-1 and TRBJ2-2; 7 bases match TRBD1. The germline V gene encodes CDR1 MNHNS and CDR2 SASEGT. CDR3 length: 14 residues. The ends lost 9 bases at V and 1 base at J; junction bases unmatched: 5.

CDR3: CASSGRTGGKETQYF. CDR3 DNA: TGTGCCAGTAGTGGACGGACAGGGGGGAAAGAGACCCAGTACTTC. The chain is built from TRBV19 and TRBJ2-5; 10 positions agree with TRBD1. The germline CDR1 and CDR2 sequences are LNHDA and SQIVND (reference sequence). V shed 5 bases and J 3 bases; nucleotides not matched to a gene: 6. The CDR3 runs to 15 residues.

This chain joins TRBV29-1 and TRBJ1-1, with D tentatively TRBD1 (5 bases). V lost 7 bases and J lost 7, with 13 bases in between. CDR1 is SQVTM and CDR2 is ANQGSEA in the germline V gene. The CDR3 totals 11 residues. CDR3 sequence reads: CSGRGWYEAFF. The CDR3 bases are TGCAGCGGGCGGGGGTGGTATGAAGCTTTCTTT.

The rearrangement uses TRBV29-1 and TRBJ2-6; D may be TRBD1 or TRBD2 (5 bases each). The CDR3 extends over 18 amino acids. The germline V gene has CDR1 SQVTM and CDR2 ANQGSEA. Between the trimmed V and J ends, which lost 4 bases and 1 base, there was a span of 20 bases. The CDR3 nucleotides read TGCAGCGTTGCGGGGCTGAGGCTGGGTTCGTCTGGGGCCAACGTCCTGACTTTC. Amino acids: CSVAGLRLGSSGANVLTF.

The chain combines TRBV7-2 with TRBJ2-7; D is unclear. The CDR3 sequence is 13 residues long. The V gene's germline CDR1 is SGHTA and CDR2 FQGNSA. V gave up 3 bases and J gave up 3 bases, with 9 bases separating them. DNA of the CDR3: TGTGCCAGCAGCTTGTCCGGCGACTACGAGCAGTACTTC. Translated, it gives CASSLSGDYEQYF.

V gene TRBV21-1 combines with J gene TRBJ2-2; the table's D call, TRBD1, has no DNA check behind it. TRBV21-1 constitutes a pseudogene. CDR3 length: 16 residues. The CDR3 nucleotides read TGTGCCAGCAGCAGATGGACAGGGGTTGGAACCGGGGAGCTGTTTTTT. Protein product: CASSRWTGVGTGELFF.

In its sample, this clone was seen once. V and J are TRBV6-6 and TRBJ1-2, with D possibly TRBD1 on 6 matching bases. The CDR3 length is 15 residues. Germline V lookup: CDR1 MNHNY, CDR2 SVGAGI (reference sequence). The V end lost 2 bases, the J end lost 8 bases, and 18 bases lay between the germline ends. The CDR3 sequence is CASSYTPQGREGYTF. As DNA, the CDR3 is TGTGCCAGCAGTTACACCCCACAGGGACGTGAAGGCTACACCTTC.

The chain's CDR3 is CASSQSSGLPEAFF. The CDR3 bases are TGCGCCAGCAGCCAAAGTTCAGGTCTACCTGAAGCTTTCTTT. The chain has TRBV4-3 and TRBJ1-1; D gene uncertain. V was clipped by 2 bases and J by 6 bases, with 13 bases between them. The germline V gene encodes CDR1 LGHNA and CDR2 YSLEER. The CDR3 is 14 residues long.